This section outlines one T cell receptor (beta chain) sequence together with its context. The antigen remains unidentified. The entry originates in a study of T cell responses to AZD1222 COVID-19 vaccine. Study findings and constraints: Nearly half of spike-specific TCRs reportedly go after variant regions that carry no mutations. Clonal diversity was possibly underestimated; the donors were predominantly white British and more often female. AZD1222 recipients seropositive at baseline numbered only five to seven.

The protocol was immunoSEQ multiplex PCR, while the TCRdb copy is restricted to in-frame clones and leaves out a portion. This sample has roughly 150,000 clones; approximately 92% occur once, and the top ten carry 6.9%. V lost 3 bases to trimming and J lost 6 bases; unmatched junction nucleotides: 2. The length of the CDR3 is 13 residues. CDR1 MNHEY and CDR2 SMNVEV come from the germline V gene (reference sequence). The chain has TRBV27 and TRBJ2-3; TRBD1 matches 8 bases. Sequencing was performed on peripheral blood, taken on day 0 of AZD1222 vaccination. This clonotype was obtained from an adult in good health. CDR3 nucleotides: TGTGCCAGCAGTTTGAACAGGGGGGATACGCAGTATTTT. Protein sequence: CASSLNRGDTQYF.